The 5 T cell receptor beta chains in this list originate from one sample, sequenced in a study of human T cells and chemical hapten exposure. Time point here: patch test 3, about 24 weeks after DPC sensitization. Treatment of the sample: therapeutic diphenylcyclopropenone sensitization with weekly scalp DPC. TCRdb used MiXCR to reprocess the RACE reads, holding one entry per CDR3 protein. The table records 120,000 or so distinct CDR3 sequences, over 9% of them present only once. Sequencing used whole blood, obtained in connection with sensitization to the hapten diphenylcyclopropenone (DPC). Receptors were obtained from a woman between 45 and 60 years old with alopecia areata. Some clones in this sample may be carry-over from other donors' samples.

This clonotype appeared a few times. This chain joins TRBV18 and TRBJ2-7, with D possibly TRBD1 on 6 matching bases. CDR1 is KGHSH, CDR2 LQKENI, per germline. The CDR3 is 16 residues long. V gave up 4 bases and J gave up 4 bases, with 20 bases separating them. In DNA form, the CDR3 reads TGTGCCAGCTCACTCCGAAGATCAGGGGTGCGTTACGAGCAGTACTTC. This encodes CASSLRRSGVRYEQYF. Full variable domain (remainder filled in from reference TRBV18 and TRBJ2-7): NAGVMQNPRHLVRRRGQEARLRCSPMKGHSHVYWYRQLPEEGLKFMVYLQKENIIDESGMPKERFSAEFPKEGPSILRIQQVVRGDSAAYFCASSLRRSGVRYEQYFGPGTRLTVT.

In this sample, this clonotype turned up many times. This chain uses TRBV11-2 with TRBJ2-3; the match to TRBD1 covers 9 bases. CDR1 is SGHAT, CDR2 FQNNGV, per germline. The CDR3 sequence is 15 residues long. J was trimmed by 3 bases and V by 6 bases; bases with no gene match: 7. CDR3 bases: TGTGCCAGCAGTTTACAGGGGGCGGCTACAGATACGCAGTATTTT. Protein sequence: CASSLQGAATDTQYF.

This clonotype was detected ten times or more. V gene TRBV29-1 combines with J gene TRBJ1-2; no reliable D call. The germline gives CDR1 SQVTM, CDR2 ANQGSEA. The CDR3 contains 11 residues. V was trimmed by 5 bases and J by 4 bases, leaving 8 bases between them. CDR3 DNA sequence: TGCAGCGTTTCGGACGGCTATGGCTACACCTTC. Its protein product is CSVSDGYGYTF. The full variable domain, completed using reference TRBV29-1 and TRBJ1-2, is SAVISQKPSRDICQRGTSLTIQCQVDSQVTMMFWYRQQPGQSLTLIATANQGSEATYESGFVIDKFPISRPNLTFSTLTVSNMSPEDSSIYLCSVSDGYGYTFGSGTRLTVV.

The genes are TRBV16 and TRBJ1-5; 11 positions agree with TRBD1. In germline, CDR1 is KGHSY, CDR2 FQNENV. V was clipped by 4 bases and J by 4 bases; unmatched bases: 6. This CDR3 comprises 16 residues. The CDR3 protein is CASSRWTGGGNQPQHF. The CDR3 DNA is TGTGCCAGCAGCCGGTGGACAGGGGGCGGTAATCAGCCCCAGCATTTT.

This clonotype was detected ten times or more. This rearrangement joins TRBV12-3 or TRBV12-4 to TRBJ2-7; 10 positions match TRBD2. The CDR3 has 13 amino acids. The V and J ends lost 4 bases and 5 bases, in that order; junction bases with no gene match: 2. CDR3: CASSSSGGHEQYF. Here the CDR3 DNA reads TGTGCCAGCAGTTCTAGCGGGGGCCACGAGCAGTACTTC.